Listed here is a single T cell receptor delta chain. TCRdb re-called clones from the reads using CATT. The sample contains roughly 10,000 delta-chain clones, around 21% of which appear only once. Trimming removed 0 bases from V and 0 bases from J; junction bases left unmatched: 8. The CDR3 spans 20 residues. Per germline, CDR1 GEAIGNYY and CDR2 EKD. These data come from a study of gamma-delta chains in newborns, infants, children. Background on the study: Microbial exposure reportedly drives polyclonal innate γδ T cell expansion after birth.

The chain joins TRDV2 to TRDJ3, with 9 bases lining up with TRDD3. Sequencing input: blood. This clonotype was sampled from a child who was a newborn, infant or young child, either healthy, febrile or measles-vaccinated (not recorded which). CDR3 nucleotides: TGTGCCTGTGACACCGCGGGGGGATACTTGAGCTCCTGGGACACCCGACAGATGTTTTTC. Protein sequence: CACDTAGGYLSSWDTRQMFF.